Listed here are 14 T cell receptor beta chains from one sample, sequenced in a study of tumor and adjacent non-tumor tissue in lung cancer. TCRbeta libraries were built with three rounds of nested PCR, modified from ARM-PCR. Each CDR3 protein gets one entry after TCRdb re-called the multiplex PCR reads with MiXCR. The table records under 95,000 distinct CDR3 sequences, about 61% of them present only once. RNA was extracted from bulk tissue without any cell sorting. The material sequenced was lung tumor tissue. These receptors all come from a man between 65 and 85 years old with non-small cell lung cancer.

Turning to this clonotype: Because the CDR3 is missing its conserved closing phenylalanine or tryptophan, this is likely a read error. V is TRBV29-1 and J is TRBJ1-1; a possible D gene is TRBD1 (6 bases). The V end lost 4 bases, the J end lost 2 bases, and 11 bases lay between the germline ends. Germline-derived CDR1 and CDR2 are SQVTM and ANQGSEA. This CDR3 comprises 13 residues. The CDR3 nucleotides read TGCAGCGTTGGGGGGGGGCTTAACACTGAAGCTTTCTTA. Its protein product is CSVGGGLNTEAFL.

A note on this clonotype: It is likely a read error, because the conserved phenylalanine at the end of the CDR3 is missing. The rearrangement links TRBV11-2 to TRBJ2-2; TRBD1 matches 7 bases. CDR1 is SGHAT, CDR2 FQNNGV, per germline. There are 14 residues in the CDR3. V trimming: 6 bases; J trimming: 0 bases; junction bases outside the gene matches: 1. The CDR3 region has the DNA TGTGCCAGCAGACAGGGGCCGAACACCGGGGAGCTGTTTATT. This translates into CASRQGPNTGELFI.

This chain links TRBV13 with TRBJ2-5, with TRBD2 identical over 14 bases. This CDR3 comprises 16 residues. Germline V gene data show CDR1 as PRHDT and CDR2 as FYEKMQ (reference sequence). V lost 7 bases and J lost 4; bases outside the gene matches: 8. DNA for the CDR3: TGTGCCAGCAACTGGGGACTAGCGGGAGTTGGAGAGACCCAGTACTTC. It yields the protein CASNWGLAGVGETQYF.

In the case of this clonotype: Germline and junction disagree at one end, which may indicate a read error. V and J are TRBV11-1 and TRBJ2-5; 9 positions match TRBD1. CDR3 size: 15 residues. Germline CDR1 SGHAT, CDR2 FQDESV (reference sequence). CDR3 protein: CASCPRDRVFETQHF. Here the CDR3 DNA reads TGTGCCAGCTGTCCCCGGGACAGGGTTTTTGAGACCCAGCACTTC.

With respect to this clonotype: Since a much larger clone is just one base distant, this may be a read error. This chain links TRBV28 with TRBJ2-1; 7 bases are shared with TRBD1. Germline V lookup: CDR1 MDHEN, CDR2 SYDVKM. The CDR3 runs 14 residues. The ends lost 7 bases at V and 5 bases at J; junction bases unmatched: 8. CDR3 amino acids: CASTLDRPDNEQFF. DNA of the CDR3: TGTGCCAGCACCTTGGACAGGCCTGACAATGAGCAGTTCTTC.

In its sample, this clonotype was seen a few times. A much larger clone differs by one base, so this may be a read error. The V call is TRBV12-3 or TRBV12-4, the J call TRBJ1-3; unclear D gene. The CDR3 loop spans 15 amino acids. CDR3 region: CVSRPKTFSGNTIYF. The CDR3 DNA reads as TGTGTCAGCAGACCTAAGACATTCTCTGGAAACACCATATATTTT.

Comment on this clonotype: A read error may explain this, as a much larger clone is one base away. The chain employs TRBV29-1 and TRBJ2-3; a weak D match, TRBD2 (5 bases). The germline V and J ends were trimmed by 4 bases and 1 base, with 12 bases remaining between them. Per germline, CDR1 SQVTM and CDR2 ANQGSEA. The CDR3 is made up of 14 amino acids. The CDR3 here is CSVGMAGRTDTQYF. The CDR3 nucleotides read TGCAGCGTTGGAATGGCGGGTCGCACAGATACGCAGTATTTT.

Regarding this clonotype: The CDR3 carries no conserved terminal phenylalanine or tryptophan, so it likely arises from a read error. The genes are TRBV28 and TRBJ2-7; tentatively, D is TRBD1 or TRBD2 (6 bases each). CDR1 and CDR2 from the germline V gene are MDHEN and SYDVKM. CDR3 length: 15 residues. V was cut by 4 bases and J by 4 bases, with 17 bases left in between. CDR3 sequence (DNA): TGTGCCAGCAGTTCCTTAGCTGGGGGGCGGTACGAGCAGTACCTC. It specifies CASSSLAGGRYEQYL.

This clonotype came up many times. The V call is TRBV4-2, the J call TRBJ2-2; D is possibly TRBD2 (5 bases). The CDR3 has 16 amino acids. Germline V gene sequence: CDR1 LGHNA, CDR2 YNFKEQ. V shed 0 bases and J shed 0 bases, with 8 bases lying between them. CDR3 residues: CASSQDPGTNTGELFF. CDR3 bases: TGTGCCAGCAGCCAAGATCCCGGGACGAACACCGGGGAGCTGTTTTTT.

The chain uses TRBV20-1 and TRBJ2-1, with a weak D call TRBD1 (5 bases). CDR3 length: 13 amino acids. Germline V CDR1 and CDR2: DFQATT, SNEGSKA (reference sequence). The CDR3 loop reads CTGTGVPYNEQFF. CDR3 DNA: TGCACCGGCACAGGAGTTCCGTACAATGAGCAGTTCTTC.

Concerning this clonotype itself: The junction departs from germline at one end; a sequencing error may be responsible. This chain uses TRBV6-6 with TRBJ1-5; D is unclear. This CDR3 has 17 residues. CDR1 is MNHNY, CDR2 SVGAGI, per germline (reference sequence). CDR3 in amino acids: CASGYSSEGGSNQPQHF. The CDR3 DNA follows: TGTGCCAGCGGTTACTCGAGCGAGGGCGGGAGCAATCAGCCCCAGCATTTT.

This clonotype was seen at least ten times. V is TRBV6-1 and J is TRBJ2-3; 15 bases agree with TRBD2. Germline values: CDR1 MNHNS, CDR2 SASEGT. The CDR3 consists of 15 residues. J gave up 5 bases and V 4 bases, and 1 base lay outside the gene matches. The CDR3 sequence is CASSGTSGGGDTQYF. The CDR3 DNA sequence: TGTGCCAGCAGTGGGACTAGCGGGGGGGGAGATACGCAGTATTTT.

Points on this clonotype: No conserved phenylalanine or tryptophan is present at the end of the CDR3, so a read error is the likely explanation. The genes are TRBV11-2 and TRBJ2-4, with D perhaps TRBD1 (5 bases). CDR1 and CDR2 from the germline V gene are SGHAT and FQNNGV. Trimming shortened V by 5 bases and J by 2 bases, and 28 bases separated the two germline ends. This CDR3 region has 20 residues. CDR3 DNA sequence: TGTGCCAGCAGCCAAGGGTTCCGGACAAGGGCCCCTGGGCCCAAAAACATTCAGTACCTC. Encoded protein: CASSQGFRTRAPGPKNIQYL.

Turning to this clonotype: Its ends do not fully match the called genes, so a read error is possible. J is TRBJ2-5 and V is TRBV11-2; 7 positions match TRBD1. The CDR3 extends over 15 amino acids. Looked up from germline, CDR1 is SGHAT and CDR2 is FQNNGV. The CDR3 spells CASSLNRGPRETQYF. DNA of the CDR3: TGTGCCAGCAGCTTAAACAGGGGACCGAGAGAGACCCAGTACTTT.